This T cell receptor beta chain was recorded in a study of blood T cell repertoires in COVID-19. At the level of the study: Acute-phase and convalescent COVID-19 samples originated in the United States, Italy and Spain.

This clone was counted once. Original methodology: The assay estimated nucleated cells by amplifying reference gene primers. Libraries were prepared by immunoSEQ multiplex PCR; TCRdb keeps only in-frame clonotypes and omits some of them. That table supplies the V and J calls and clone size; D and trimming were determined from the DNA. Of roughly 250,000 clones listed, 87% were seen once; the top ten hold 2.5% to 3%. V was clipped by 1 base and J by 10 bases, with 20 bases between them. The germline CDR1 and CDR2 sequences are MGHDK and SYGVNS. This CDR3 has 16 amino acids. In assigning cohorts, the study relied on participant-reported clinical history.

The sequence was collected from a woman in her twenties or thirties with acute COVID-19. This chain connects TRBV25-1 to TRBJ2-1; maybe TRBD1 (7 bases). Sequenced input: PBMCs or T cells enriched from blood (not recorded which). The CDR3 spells CASSESRGDSLSEQFF. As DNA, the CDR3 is TGTGCCAGCAGTGAATCGAGGGGGGACAGTTTATCGGAGCAGTTCTTC. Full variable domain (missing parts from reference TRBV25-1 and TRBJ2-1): EADIYQTPRYLVIGTGKKITLECSQTMGHDKMYWYQQDPGMELHLIHYSYGVNSTEKGDLSSESTVSRIRTEHFPLTLESARPSHTSQYLCASSESRGDSLSEQFFGPGTRLTVL.